This T cell receptor beta chain originates from a study of blood T cells in healthy people across ages. There are 15 residues in the CDR3. The V segment lost 1 base and the J segment 6 bases; nucleotides outside the gene matches: 1. Germline loops: CDR1 LGHNT, CDR2 FRNRAP. With a J-beta primer mix and a sample-barcoded 5' primer, a second PCR ran 7 to 11 cycles. TCRdb itself ran the 5' RACE reads through MiXCR, one entry per CDR3 protein. The sample includes around 1.5 million distinct CDR3 sequences, approximately 60% of them seen just once. The J gene is TRBJ2-2, the V gene TRBV12-5, with 11 bases matching TRBD2. The source material was blood. The clonotype comes from a man in his late teens or twenties in good health. The CDR3 DNA follows: TGTGCTAGTGGTTTGGGACTAGCGGGGCCCGGGGAGCTGTTTTTT. Encoded protein: CASGLGLAGPGELFF.